These 11 T cell receptor beta chains came from one sample sequenced in a study of T cell repertoires in cytomegalovirus infection (dated by TCRdb to about 2019). What this sample's treatment or condition label stands for: in vitro stimulation with specific CMV peptide epitopes to enrich CMV-specific T cells. These reads were obtained on an Illumina HiSeq 1500. TCRdb's own reprocessing of the public reads used fastp at Q25 and MiXCR and kept productive beta chains. All rows with the same CDR3 protein become a single entry with the most common DNA and genes. Within this sample are approximately 310,000 distinct CDR3 sequences, with 20% to 25% of them counted one time only. The ten largest clones capture 10% to 15% of the sample. Their antigen targets remain unknown. The sequences come from cultured PBMCs, collected from culture after CMV antigen stimulation. These receptors originate from a human donor in good health (CMV status not recorded). Some clones in this sample may be carry-over from other donors' samples.

The chain has TRBV6-2 or TRBV6-3 and TRBJ2-7; TRBD2 matches 11 bases. CDR3 length equals 15 residues. Trimming took 7 bases from V and 6 from J; bases not matched to a gene: 11. The germline gives CDR1 MNHEY, CDR2 SVGEGT. The CDR3 bases are TGTGCCAGCACCCTTAGCGGGAGGGCCAGGAGCGAGCAGTACTTC. Translating gives CASTLSGRARSEQYF.

On this clonotype: This clone may be a read error of a much larger clone one base away. The rearrangement links TRBV7-9 to TRBJ2-4; D remains unclear. CDR3 length equals 14 residues. CDR1 is SEHNR, CDR2 FQNEAQ, per germline (reference sequence). The CDR3 DNA follows: TGTGCCAGCAGCTCGGACCGCGGCAAAAACATTCAGCACTTC. Its protein is CASSSDRGKNIQHF.

The rearrangement joins TRBV27 to TRBJ1-2; 7 bases line up with TRBD1. CDR1 and CDR2 (germline): MNHEY, SMNVEV (reference sequence). The V and J ends lost 5 bases and 7 bases, in that order; junction bases with no gene match: 19. This CDR3 spans 17 amino acids. The CDR3 sequence is CASSPLLTGVMPGGYTF. Written as DNA, the CDR3 is TGTGCCAGCAGTCCCCTCCTCACAGGGGTAATGCCTGGTGGCTACACCTTC.

V is TRBV25-1 and J is TRBJ2-5, with TRBD2 matching over 12 bases. Germline CDR1 MGHDK, CDR2 SYGVNS. Trimming removed 4 bases from V and 5 bases from J; junction bases left unmatched: 2. This CDR3 has 14 amino acids. The DNA for the CDR3 is TGTGCCAGCAGTGCTAGCGGGAGGGCTGAGACCCAGTACTTC. This codes for CASSASGRAETQYF. Variable domain in full (rest from reference TRBV25-1 and TRBJ2-5): EADIYQTPRYLVIGTGKKITLECSQTMGHDKMYWYQQDPGMELHLIHYSYGVNSTEKGDLSSESTVSRIRTEHFPLTLESARPSHTSQYLCASSASGRAETQYFGPGTRLLVL.

This chain uses TRBV25-1 with TRBJ1-5, with D perhaps TRBD1 (5 bases). Trimming pared 11 bases from V and 2 bases from J, leaving 16 bases between. This CDR3 comprises 14 residues. Germline CDR1 and CDR2: MGHDK and SYGVNS. CDR3 protein: CASSTRAGNQPQHF. The CDR3 DNA follows: TGTGCCTCCTCCACCAGGGCGGGCAATCAGCCCCAGCATTTT.

This clonotype showed up just a few times. V is TRBV4-1 and J is TRBJ1-1; 7 nucleotides line up with TRBD1. Looked up from germline, CDR1 is MGHRA and CDR2 is YSYEKL. CDR3 length: 15 amino acids. V lost 4 bases and J lost 5; bases outside the gene matches: 10. CDR3 protein: CASSPILTGRTEAFF. DNA for the CDR3: TGCGCCAGCAGCCCTATCCTGACAGGGCGGACTGAAGCTTTCTTT.

This clonotype was picked up a small number of times. The chain joins TRBV10-3 to TRBJ2-7, with 11 nucleotides matching TRBD2. CDR1 ENHRY and CDR2 SYGVKD come from the germline V gene. CDR3 size: 14 residues. V was clipped by 10 bases and J by 0 bases; unmatched bases: 5. CDR3 DNA sequence: TGTGCCACCCGACTAGCGGGGAGCTCCTACGAGCAGTACGTC. Translating gives CATRLAGSSYEQYV.

This clonotype has more than one count but fewer than ten. This chain connects TRBV7-9 to TRBJ1-5; D remains unclear. This CDR3 has 14 amino acids. The V gene lost 3 bases and the J gene lost 6 bases, with 12 bases spanning the gap. Looked up from germline, CDR1 is SEHNR and CDR2 is FQNEAQ (reference sequence). The CDR3 region is CASSFNNRGQPQHF. The CDR3 DNA follows: TGTGCCAGCAGCTTTAATAACAGAGGTCAGCCCCAGCATTTT.

This rearrangement joins TRBV7-2 to TRBJ2-2; 8 bases map to TRBD2. Germline assignment: CDR1 SGHTA and CDR2 FQGNSA. There are 19 residues in the CDR3. J was trimmed by 5 bases and V by 4 bases; bases with no gene match: 18. CDR3 coding DNA: TGTGCCAGCAGCTCGAAGGTCGTGGCGGGAGGTGGCTGGACCGGGGAGCTGTTTTTT. It yields the protein CASSSKVVAGGGWTGELFF.

Ten or more counts support this clonotype. The V gene is TRBV7-2, the J gene TRBJ1-1, with TRBD1 matching over 7 bases. This CDR3 region has 16 residues. CDR1 is SGHTA, CDR2 FQGNSA, per germline. Trimming at V came to 3 bases and at J to 0 bases, leaving 7 bases not matched to a gene. CDR3 amino acids: CASSFAGGLLNTEAFF. CDR3 coding DNA: TGTGCCAGCAGCTTTGCAGGGGGACTATTGAACACTGAAGCTTTCTTT.

The genes are TRBV12-3 or TRBV12-4 and TRBJ2-3; 9 bases fit TRBD2. The CDR3 covers 15 residues. J gave up 6 bases and V 5 bases, and 9 bases lay outside the gene matches. The CDR3 DNA reads TGTGCCAGCAGTATCGCGGGAGGGAGTTTGGATACGCAGTATTTT. The encoded protein is CASSIAGGSLDTQYF.